This T cell receptor beta chain was captured in a study of control samples from healthy donors and cancer patients. This table comes from immunoSEQ multiplex PCR, and its TCRdb copy is limited to in-frame clones, with some not included. The sample contains about 170,000 clones, 90% to 95% of which appear only once. Germline values: CDR1 SGHAT, CDR2 FQNNGV. The J segment lost 5 bases and the V segment lost 6 bases, leaving 8 bases of the junction unmatched. The CDR3 length is 15 residues. The rearrangement links TRBV11-2 to TRBJ2-2, with 8 bases lining up with TRBD2. Sequencing was carried out using blood. The source of this sequence is a woman aged 25-40 years in good health. CDR3 DNA: TGTGCCAGCAGAGTTCCCGGGGGGGTGACCGGGGAGCTGTTTTTT. Protein sequence: CASRVPGGVTGELFF.